A single sample gave rise to the 21 T cell receptor beta chains below, sequenced in a study of cytomegalovirus exposure and HLA in healthy donors. PCR was performed using 60 Vbeta and 13 Jbeta primers. Here immunoSEQ multiplex PCR was the method, and the copy in TCRdb shows in-frame clones only, minus some. The sample has 200,000 to 250,000 clones, about three quarters seen once. Sequenced sample: PBMCs. The source is a man aged 18 to 29 in good health and CMV-seronegative.

The chain combines TRBV29-1 with TRBJ2-1; a possible D gene is TRBD2 (6 bases). V lost 1 base and J lost 1, with 14 bases in between. Germline V CDR1 and CDR2: SQVTM, ANQGSEA. This CDR3 spans 16 amino acids. CDR3 nucleotides: TGCAGCGTTGAAGGGGGAGGAGTGGGGTCCTACAATGAGCAGTTCTTC. Residues: CSVEGGGVGSYNEQFF.

This chain uses TRBV2 with TRBJ2-3, with 9 bases aligning to TRBD1. The length of the CDR3 is 16 residues. V lost 7 bases and J lost 2; bases outside the gene matches: 10. Per germline, CDR1 SNHLY and CDR2 FYNNEI. DNA for the CDR3: TGTGCCAGCAAAAGGTCCAGGACAGGGGACACAGATACGCAGTATTTT. This sequence encodes CASKRSRTGDTDTQYF.

V and J are TRBV7-3 and TRBJ2-3; the match to TRBD2 covers 11 bases. Germline V CDR1 and CDR2: SGHTA, FQGTGA. The CDR3 length is 20 residues. Trimming at V came to 6 bases and at J to 5 bases, leaving 22 bases not matched to a gene. CDR3 nucleotide sequence: TGTGCCAGCAGTAGCCCTCAAGGAGGGTTAGCGGGAGGGCTTGGAGATACGCAGTATTTT. Translating gives CASSSPQGGLAGGLGDTQYF.

The chain links TRBV2 to TRBJ2-7; D is ambiguous. The germline V and J ends were trimmed by 5 bases and 5 bases, with 10 bases remaining between them. Germline loops: CDR1 SNHLY, CDR2 FYNNEI. This CDR3 has 12 amino acids. CDR3 sequence (DNA): TGTGCCAGCAGTACCATACACAACGAGCAGTACTTC. It translates to CASSTIHNEQYF.

The sample holds a few counts of this clone. The rearrangement joins TRBV6-5 to TRBJ1-1; tentative D call: TRBD1 (6 bases). Germline values: CDR1 MNHEY, CDR2 SVGAGI. The V end lost 7 bases, the J end lost 4 bases, and 13 bases lay between the germline ends. The CDR3 runs to 13 residues. CDR3 coding DNA: TGTGCCAGCACACACAGGGAGGGCACTGAAGCTTTCTTT. It yields the protein CASTHREGTEAFF.

The CDR3 sequence is CASTKPGTYEQYF. The CDR3 DNA follows: TGTGCCAGCACCAAACCGGGTACTTACGAGCAGTACTTC. V gene TRBV28 combines with J gene TRBJ2-7, with D unresolved. The V gene's germline CDR1 is MDHEN and CDR2 SYDVKM. Trimming cost V 7 bases and J 4 bases, with 14 bases left between them. This CDR3 region has 13 residues.

The chain uses TRBV18 and TRBJ1-4; 7 bases agree with TRBD1. Germline V CDR1 and CDR2: KGHSH, LQKENI. The CDR3 length is 14 residues. Trimming removed 5 bases from V and 5 bases from J; junction bases left unmatched: 5. The DNA of the CDR3 is TGTGCCAGCTCAGTAGGACAGGCAAATGAAAAACTGTTTTTT. It yields the protein CASSVGQANEKLFF.

For this clone: A much larger clone lies a single base off, so this may be a read error. This chain links TRBV5-6 with TRBJ1-5, with TRBD1 matching over 10 bases. The germline gives CDR1 SGHDT, CDR2 YYEEEE. Trimming cost V 5 bases and J 6 bases; bases outside gene matches: 5. The CDR3 has 14 residues. The CDR3: CASSETGGSQPQHF. CDR3 DNA sequence: TGTGCCAGCAGTGAGACAGGGGGCAGTCAGCCCCAGCATTTT.

V gene TRBV5-1 combines with J gene TRBJ2-2; possibly TRBD1 for D (5 bases). CDR3 length: 14 residues. The V gene's germline CDR1 is SGHRS and CDR2 YFSETQ. The V gene lost 6 bases and the J gene lost 3 bases, with 12 bases spanning the gap. CDR3 protein: CASMSQGYTGELFF. The DNA of the CDR3 is TGCGCCAGCATGAGCCAGGGATACACCGGGGAGCTGTTTTTT.

The V call is TRBV5-1, the J call TRBJ1-1; D gene uncertain. V was clipped by 1 base and J by 4 bases, with 11 bases between them. In germline, CDR1 is SGHRS, CDR2 YFSETQ. The CDR3 spans 14 residues. CDR3 amino acids: CASSLNGELTEAFF. Written as DNA, the CDR3 is TGCGCCAGCAGCTTGAATGGGGAGCTCACTGAAGCTTTCTTT. Full variable domain (remainder filled in from reference TRBV5-1 and TRBJ1-1): KAGVTQTPRYLIKTRGQQVTLSCSPISGHRSVSWYQQTPGQGLQFLFEYFSETQRNKGNFPGRFSGRQFSNSRSEMNVSTLELGDSALYLCASSLNGELTEAFFGQGTRLTVV.

The rearrangement links TRBV7-8 to TRBJ2-1, with 14 bases aligning to TRBD2. Trimming removed 5 bases from V and 10 bases from J; junction bases left unmatched: 13. Germline CDR1 is SGHVS and CDR2 is FQNEAQ. This CDR3 contains 17 residues. For the CDR3, the DNA is TGTGCCAGCAGCCCGACTAGCGGGAGGGCCGCCCGGGGAGAGCAGTTCTTC. The encoded protein is CASSPTSGRAARGEQFF.

CDR3 loop: CASSLAWTGVGGEQFF. The CDR3, as DNA: TGTGCCAGCAGTTTGGCCTGGACAGGGGTTGGGGGTGAGCAGTTCTTC. This chain uses TRBV28 with TRBJ2-1; 9 positions agree with TRBD1. Trimming removed 3 bases from V and 9 bases from J; junction bases left unmatched: 12. CDR3 size: 16 residues. Germline V lookup: CDR1 MDHEN, CDR2 SYDVKM.

The V and J genes are TRBV7-6 and TRBJ2-5; D might be TRBD2 (6 bases). The V end was cut by 1 base, the J end by 1 base, with 13 bases between. Germline V CDR1 and CDR2: SGHVS, FNYEAQ. CDR3 length: 16 amino acids. The CDR3 region has the DNA TGTGCCAGCAGCTTAGGTGGGGGAGGAACCCAAGAGACCCAGTACTTC. Protein product: CASSLGGGGTQETQYF. The full variable domain, its missing parts supplied by reference TRBV7-6 and TRBJ2-5, is GAGVSQSPRYKVTKRGQDVALRCDPISGHVSLYWYRQALGQGPEFLTYFNYEAQQDKSGLPNDRFSAERPEGSISTLTIQRTEQRDSAMYRCASSLGGGGTQETQYFGPGTRLLVL.

The gene calls are TRBV6-6 and TRBJ2-5; TRBD1 matches 10 bases. CDR1 and CDR2 (germline): MNHNY, SVGAGI (reference sequence). CDR3 size: 16 residues. The V gene end was trimmed by 6 bases and the J gene end by 2 bases; junction bases not matched to a gene: 9. CDR3 amino acids: CASRRGQGVTQETQYF. In nucleotides, the CDR3 is TGTGCCAGCAGACGCGGACAGGGGGTAACTCAAGAGACCCAGTACTTC.

This clone came up a few times. This sequence joins TRBV28 and TRBJ2-2, with 13 bases that match TRBD2. V lost 10 bases and J lost 3; bases outside the gene matches: 2. The length of the CDR3 is 14 residues. CDR1 and CDR2 (germline): MDHEN, SYDVKM. Here the CDR3 reads CANTSGGDTGELFF. CDR3 bases: TGTGCCAACACTAGCGGGGGGGACACCGGGGAGCTGTTTTTT.

This clone was detected a few times. The chain uses TRBV25-1 and TRBJ1-1; tentatively, D is TRBD1 (5 bases). From germline, CDR1 is MGHDK and CDR2 SYGVNS. V lost 1 base to trimming and J lost 3 bases, with 18 bases between them. The CDR3 extends over 17 amino acids. The CDR3, as DNA: TGTGCCAGCAGTGAATCATGGGTGGGGGAGGAGGACACTGAAGCTTTCTTT. It specifies CASSESWVGEEDTEAFF.

The V gene is TRBV4-3, the J gene TRBJ2-3; TRBD2 matches at 8 bases. This CDR3 region has 17 residues. The germline gives CDR1 LGHNA, CDR2 YSLEER. Germline trimming cut 5 bases from V and 6 bases from J; bases unmatched to any gene: 16. Here the CDR3 reads CASSVGLSSGVLDTQYF. The CDR3 nucleotides are TGCGCCAGCAGCGTTGGGTTAAGTAGCGGGGTTTTGGATACGCAGTATTTT.

The chain is built from TRBV6-4 and TRBJ2-1; 14 positions agree with TRBD2. V dropped 10 bases and J dropped 11; count of bases not matched to a gene: 13. The CDR3 has 15 amino acids. Germline V gene lookup returns CDR1 MRHNA and CDR2 SNTAGT. The CDR3 here is CANKETSGGEGKQFF. The CDR3 nucleotides read TGTGCCAACAAGGAGACTAGCGGGGGGGAAGGGAAGCAGTTCTTC.

In regard to this clone: The junction and the germline gene differ at one end; a read error may be behind it. Different DNA sequences within this sample yield the same CDR3. This chain uses TRBV2 with TRBJ2-7; D is ambiguous. Per the germline V gene, CDR1 is SNHLY and CDR2 is FYNNEI. The CDR3 runs to 11 residues. CDR3 sequence reads: CASDSSYEQYF. The DNA of the CDR3 is TGCGCCAGCGATTCGAGCTACGAGCAGTACTTC.

This clone was seen a single time. This chain links TRBV7-9 with TRBJ2-1; the match to TRBD2 covers 8 bases. The CDR3 is 15 residues long. Germline V CDR1 and CDR2: SEHNR, FQNEAQ (reference sequence). V lost 5 bases and J lost 7; bases outside the gene matches: 10. In nucleotides, the CDR3 is TGTGCCAGCAGCAAACCGGGACTAGGAGAGAATGAGCAGTTCTTC. Translating gives CASSKPGLGENEQFF.

The CDR3 DNA reads as TGTGCCAGCAGTTACACAGGGCCCTACGAGCAGTACTTC. This translates into CASSYTGPYEQYF. The rearrangement uses TRBV6-5 and TRBJ2-7; tentative D call: TRBD1 (6 bases). CDR1 is MNHEY and CDR2 is SVGAGI in the germline V gene. Trimming pared 2 bases from V and 2 bases from J, leaving 7 bases between. This CDR3 is built from 13 residues.